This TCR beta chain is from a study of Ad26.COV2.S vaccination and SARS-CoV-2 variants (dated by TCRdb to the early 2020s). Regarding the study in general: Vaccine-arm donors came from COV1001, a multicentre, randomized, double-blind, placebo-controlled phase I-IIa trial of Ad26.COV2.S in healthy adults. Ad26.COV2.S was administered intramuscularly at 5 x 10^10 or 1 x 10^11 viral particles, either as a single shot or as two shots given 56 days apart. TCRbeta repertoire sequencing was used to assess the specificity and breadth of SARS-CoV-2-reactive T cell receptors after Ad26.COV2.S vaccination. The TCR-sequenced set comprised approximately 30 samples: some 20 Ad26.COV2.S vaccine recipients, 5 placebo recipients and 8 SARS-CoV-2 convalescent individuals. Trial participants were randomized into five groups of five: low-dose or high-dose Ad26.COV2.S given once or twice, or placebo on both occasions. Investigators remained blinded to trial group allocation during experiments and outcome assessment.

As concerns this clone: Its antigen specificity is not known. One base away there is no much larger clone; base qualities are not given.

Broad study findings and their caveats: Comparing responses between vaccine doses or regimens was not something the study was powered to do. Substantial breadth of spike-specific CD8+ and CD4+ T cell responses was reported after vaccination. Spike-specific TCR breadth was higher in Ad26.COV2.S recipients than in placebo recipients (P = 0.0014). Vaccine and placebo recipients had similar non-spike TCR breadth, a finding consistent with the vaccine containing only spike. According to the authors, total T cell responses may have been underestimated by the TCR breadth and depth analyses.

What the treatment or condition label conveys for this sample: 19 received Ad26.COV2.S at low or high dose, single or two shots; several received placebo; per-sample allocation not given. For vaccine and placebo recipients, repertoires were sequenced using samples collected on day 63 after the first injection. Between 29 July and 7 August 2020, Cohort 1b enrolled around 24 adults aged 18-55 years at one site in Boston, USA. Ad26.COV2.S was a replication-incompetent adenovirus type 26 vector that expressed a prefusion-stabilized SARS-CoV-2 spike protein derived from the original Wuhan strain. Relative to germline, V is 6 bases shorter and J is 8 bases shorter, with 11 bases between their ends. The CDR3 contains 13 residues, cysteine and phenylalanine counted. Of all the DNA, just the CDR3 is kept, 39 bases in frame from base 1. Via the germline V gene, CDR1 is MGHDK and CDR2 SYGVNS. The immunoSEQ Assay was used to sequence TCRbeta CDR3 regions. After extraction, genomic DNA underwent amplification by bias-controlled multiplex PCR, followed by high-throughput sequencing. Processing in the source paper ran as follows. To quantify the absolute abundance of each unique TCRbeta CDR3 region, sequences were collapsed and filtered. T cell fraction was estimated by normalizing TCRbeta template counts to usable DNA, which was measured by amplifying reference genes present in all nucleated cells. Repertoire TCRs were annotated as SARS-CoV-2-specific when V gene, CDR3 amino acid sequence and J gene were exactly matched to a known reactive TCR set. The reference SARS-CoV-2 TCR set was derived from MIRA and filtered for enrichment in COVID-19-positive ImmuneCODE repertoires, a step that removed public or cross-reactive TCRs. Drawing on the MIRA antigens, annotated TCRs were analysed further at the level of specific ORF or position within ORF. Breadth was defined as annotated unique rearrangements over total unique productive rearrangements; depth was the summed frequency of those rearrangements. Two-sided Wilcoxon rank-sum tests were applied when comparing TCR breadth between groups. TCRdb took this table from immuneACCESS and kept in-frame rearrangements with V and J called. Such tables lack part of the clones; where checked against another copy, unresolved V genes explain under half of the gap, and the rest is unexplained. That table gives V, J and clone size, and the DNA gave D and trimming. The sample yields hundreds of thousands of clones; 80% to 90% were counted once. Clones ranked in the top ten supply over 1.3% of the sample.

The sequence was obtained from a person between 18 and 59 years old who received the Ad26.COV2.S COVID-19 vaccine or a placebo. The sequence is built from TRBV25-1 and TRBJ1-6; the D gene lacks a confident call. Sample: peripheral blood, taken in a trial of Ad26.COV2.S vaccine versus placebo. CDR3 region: CASRRDMDSPLHF. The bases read TGTGCCAGCAGGAGGGATATGGATTCACCCCTCCACTTT.